This T cell receptor (beta chain) was recorded in a study of CD8 T cells in Susac syndrome. The germline gives CDR1 LGHNT, CDR2 FRNRAP. With V trimmed by 4 bases and J by 3 bases, 2 bases remained unmatched. The CDR3 has 15 residues. Broader study findings: The TCR sequencing and HLA analysis in the study involved a relatively small number of individuals, as the study acknowledged.

Random-hexamer reverse transcription was applied to roughly 0.5 to 1 ug RNA. Amplification of TCR beta CDR3 by immunoSEQ multiplex PCR spanned 54 Vbeta and 13 Jbeta. TCRdb reanalysed the immunoSEQ multiplex PCR reads using MiXCR and keeps one entry per CDR3 protein. The repertoire consists of approximately 190,000 distinct CDR3 sequences, with approximately 93% occurring once and the leading ten covering around 0.096%. High-throughput TCR beta sequencing covered peripheral CD8+ and CD4+ T cells. CD8+ and CD4+ T cells were negatively isolated; TEMRA cells were FACS-enriched. Comments on this clonotype: Its cognate antigen is unknown.

The TCR was taken from a human donor in good health. The specimen sequenced was CD4+ T cells from PBMCs. The chain uses TRBV12-5 and TRBJ2-1, with 11 bases lining up with TRBD2. CDR3 coding DNA: TGTGCTAGTGGTTCGGGACTAGCGGACTACAATGAGCAGTTCTTC. Translated: CASGSGLADYNEQFF.